Shown below are 17 T cell receptor beta chains from a single sample sequenced in a study of T-cell memory formation after mild COVID-19. TCRdb fed the 5' RACE reads into MiXCR, producing one record per CDR3 protein. The table records 470,000 or so distinct CDR3 sequences, approximately 19% of them present only once. Source material: PBMCs or a T cell subset sorted from them (not recorded which). Source of these receptors: a man aged 18 to 30 who had mild COVID-19 (a few samples of this study predate the infection). Cell type and time point are not known.

The V and J genes are TRBV29-1 and TRBJ2-5; 10 nucleotides line up with TRBD2. V lost 4 bases, J lost 9 bases, and 11 bases stayed unmatched. The CDR3 covers 14 residues. Germline CDR1 reads SQVTM; CDR2 reads ANQGSEA. In DNA, the CDR3 is TGCAGCGTTGCACTAGCGGGGACCCAAGGGGCCCAGTACTTC. Amino acids: CSVALAGTQGAQYF.

J is TRBJ2-5 and V is TRBV12-3 or TRBV12-4; 7 bases are shared with TRBD1. The CDR3 is 15 residues long. After removal of 1 base from V and 7 bases from J, the junction contained 9 bases not matched to a gene. CDR3 sequence reads: CASSLDQGVLGTQYF. CDR3 nucleotides: TGTGCCAGCAGTTTAGACCAGGGGGTACTAGGGACCCAGTACTTC.

This sequence joins TRBV6-4 and TRBJ2-7; weak D call: TRBD1 (5 bases). Germline loops: CDR1 MRHNA, CDR2 SNTAGT. V gave up 4 bases and J gave up 7 bases, with 14 bases separating them. The CDR3 runs to 13 residues. CDR3 DNA: TGTGCCAGCAGTGCGTCTATAAAGGGGGAGCAGTACTTC. Amino acid sequence: CASSASIKGEQYF.

A few counts support this clonotype. The chain employs TRBV2 and TRBJ1-3; maybe TRBD1 (5 bases). From germline, CDR1 is SNHLY and CDR2 FYNNEI. The CDR3 runs 15 residues. V was cut by 7 bases and J by 9 bases, with 22 bases left in between. The CDR3 here is CASIGSDARAPTIYF. For the CDR3, the DNA is TGTGCCAGCATAGGATCTGACGCCAGGGCCCCCACCATATATTTT.

This rearrangement joins TRBV6-2 or TRBV6-3 to TRBJ2-1; TRBD2 matches at 12 bases. With 2 bases clipped from V and 7 bases from J, the junction kept 3 bases outside the gene matches. Germline V gene data show CDR1 as MNHEY and CDR2 as SVGEGT. The CDR3 runs 15 residues. The CDR3 sequence is CASSYGTSGSNEQFF. The CDR3 nucleotides read TGTGCCAGCAGTTACGGGACTAGCGGGTCAAATGAGCAGTTCTTC.

This chain connects TRBV7-9 to TRBJ1-4, with D hard to call. Germline V lookup: CDR1 SEHNR, CDR2 FQNEAQ (reference sequence). This CDR3 contains 14 residues. V was trimmed by 2 bases and J by 8 bases, leaving 12 bases between them. The CDR3 DNA reads as TGTGCCAGCAGCTTAAACCCCATGTGGGAAAAACTGTTTTTT. Translation gives CASSLNPMWEKLFF.

This clonotype was seen at least ten times. CDR3 nucleotides: TGTGCCAGCAGCTTTGGGGATCAAGAGACCCAGTACTTC. Its translation: CASSFGDQETQYF. This rearrangement joins TRBV11-3 to TRBJ2-5, with no clear D. Germline V gene lookup returns CDR1 SGHNT and CDR2 YENEEA. V lost 3 bases, J lost 2 bases, and 7 bases lay in between. CDR3 size: 13 residues.

CDR3 loop: CASSGIAYEQYF. CDR3 nucleotides: TGTGCCAGCAGTGGGATCGCCTACGAGCAGTACTTC. The chain carries TRBV7-9 and TRBJ2-7; D is uncertain. V lost 6 bases and J 2 bases, leaving 8 bases between the germline ends. The CDR3 is 12 amino acids. Germline V CDR1 and CDR2: SEHNR, FQNEAQ (reference sequence).

The sample holds a few counts of this clonotype. V usage is TRBV2 and J usage is TRBJ1-5, with D possibly TRBD1 on 5 matching bases. CDR1 and CDR2 (germline): SNHLY, FYNNEI. The CDR3 totals 17 residues. Deletions cut 6 bases from V and 0 bases from J, with 18 bases between. The CDR3 loop is CASSAVGSGYSNQPQHF. In DNA form, the CDR3 reads TGTGCCAGCAGCGCAGTCGGGTCAGGGTATAGCAATCAGCCCCAGCATTTT. The whole variable domain, filled in from reference TRBV2 and TRBJ1-5, reads EPEVTQTPSHQVTQMGQEVILRCVPISNHLYFYWYRQILGQKVEFLVSFYNNEISEKSEIFDDQFSVERPDGSNFTLKIRSTKLEDSAMYFCASSAVGSGYSNQPQHFGDGTRLSIL.

V gene TRBV29-1 combines with J gene TRBJ1-5, with D maybe TRBD1 (6 bases). Trimming stripped 5 bases from V and 0 bases from J, with 11 bases between. Germline values: CDR1 SQVTM, CDR2 ANQGSEA. The CDR3 has 14 amino acids. This chain's CDR3 is CSVSVDSSNQPQHF. CDR3 DNA: TGCAGCGTTTCGGTGGACAGTAGCAATCAGCCCCAGCATTTT.

This clonotype was counted many times. The rearrangement uses TRBV7-9 and TRBJ1-5, with D possibly TRBD1 on 5 matching bases. Trimming removed 1 base from V and 2 bases from J, with 9 bases in between. CDR1 is SEHNR and CDR2 is FQNEAQ in the germline V gene (reference sequence). The CDR3 runs 15 residues. Here the CDR3 DNA reads TGTGCCAGCAGCTTAGTAGGGGCTCGCAATCAGCCCCAGCATTTT. Its translation is CASSLVGARNQPQHF.

This sequence joins TRBV7-3 and TRBJ2-2; the D is unclear. The CDR3 is 14 amino acids. The germline V gene encodes CDR1 SGHTA and CDR2 FQGTGA. V gave up 3 bases and J gave up 3 bases, with 8 bases separating them. The CDR3 DNA sequence: TGTGCCAGCAGCTTGGGCACCTACACCGGGGAGCTGTTTTTT. It is translated as CASSLGTYTGELFF.

This rearrangement joins TRBV12-3 or TRBV12-4 to TRBJ2-3, with 11 bases aligning to TRBD2. CDR3 length equals 17 residues. J was trimmed by 6 bases and V by 4 bases; bases with no gene match: 12. CDR3 residues: CASSSTSGETRSDTQYF. CDR3 sequence (DNA): TGTGCCAGCAGTTCGACTAGCGGGGAGACACGATCGGATACGCAGTATTTT.

The J gene is TRBJ2-5, the V gene TRBV18; D remains unclear. This CDR3 has 14 residues. CDR1 is KGHSH, CDR2 LQKENI, per germline. The ends were cut back, 2 bases at V and 5 bases at J, with 12 bases in the middle. Here the CDR3 DNA reads TGTGCCAGCTCACCAAGCCGGGTCTCGGAGACCCAGTACTTC. This translates into CASSPSRVSETQYF. The full variable domain, in which reference TRBV18 and TRBJ2-5 provide the parts outside the CDR3, is NAGVMQNPRHLVRRRGQEARLRCSPMKGHSHVYWYRQLPEEGLKFMVYLQKENIIDESGMPKERFSAEFPKEGPSILRIQQVVRGDSAAYFCASSPSRVSETQYFGPGTRLLVL.

The chain has TRBV7-9 and TRBJ2-3; 7 nucleotides match TRBD2. The CDR3 totals 16 residues. The junction had 7 bases not matched to a gene; V was cut back by 4 bases and J by 0 bases. Germline V CDR1 and CDR2: SEHNR, FQNEAQ (reference sequence). The CDR3 sequence is CASSSPGRTSTDTQYF. CDR3 DNA sequence: TGTGCCAGCAGCTCCCCCGGGAGGACTAGCACAGATACGCAGTATTTT. Variable domain in full (rest from reference TRBV7-9 and TRBJ2-3): DTGVSQNPRHKITKRGQNVTFRCDPISEHNRLYWYRQTLGQGPEFLTYFQNEAQLEKSRLLSDRFSAERPKGSFSTLEIQRTEQGDSAMYLCASSSPGRTSTDTQYFGPGTRLTVL.

A few counts support this clonotype. The V and J genes are TRBV12-3 or TRBV12-4 and TRBJ2-5; D possibly corresponds to TRBD1 (6 bases). CDR3 length equals 16 residues. V was cut by 5 bases and J by 7 bases, with 23 bases left in between. The CDR3 loop is CASSLLSDSRMGTQYF. CDR3 in DNA: TGTGCCAGCAGTCTTCTTTCGGACAGCCGAATGGGGACCCAGTACTTC.

This clonotype was picked up a small number of times. The V gene is TRBV5-1, the J gene TRBJ2-2, with no clear D. CDR3 size: 14 residues. Trimming took off 5 bases at V and 6 bases at J, with 14 bases between the two ends. Germline assignment: CDR1 SGHRS and CDR2 YFSETQ. CDR3 sequence reads: CASRDPAGAGELFF. DNA for the CDR3: TGCGCCAGCAGGGACCCAGCCGGCGCCGGGGAGCTGTTTTTT. The full variable domain, in which reference TRBV5-1 and TRBJ2-2 provide the parts outside the CDR3, is KAGVTQTPRYLIKTRGQQVTLSCSPISGHRSVSWYQQTPGQGLQFLFEYFSETQRNKGNFPGRFSGRQFSNSRSEMNVSTLELGDSALYLCASRDPAGAGELFFGEGSRLTVL.